At least ten counts were recorded for the clone carrying this TCR beta chain. TCRdb independently ran MiXCR on the 5' RACE reads; one entry per CDR3 protein. The sample holds tens of thousands of distinct CDR3 sequences, 10% to 15% seen once. The entry originates in a study of early T cells in non-severe SARS-CoV-2 infection. CDR1 is SEHNR and CDR2 is FQNEAQ in the germline V gene (reference sequence). Unmatched junction bases numbered 13, after V lost 5 bases and J lost 0 bases. The CDR3 is 20 residues long. This TCR derives from an adult who was a healthcare worker with PCR-confirmed SARS-CoV-2 infection or an uninfected control (not recorded which). The chain joins TRBV7-9 to TRBJ2-6; 10 positions agree with TRBD1. Sequenced: whole blood. DNA of the CDR3: TGTGCCAGCAGCCCTAAAAATCCGGGACAGGGGATCTCTGGGGCCAACGTCCTGACTTTC. Translated, it gives CASSPKNPGQGISGANVLTF. Full variable domain (missing parts from reference TRBV7-9 and TRBJ2-6): DTGVSQNPRHKITKRGQNVTFRCDPISEHNRLYWYRQTLGQGPEFLTYFQNEAQLEKSRLLSDRFSAERPKGSFSTLEIQRTEQGDSAMYLCASSPKNPGQGISGANVLTFGAGSRLTVL.